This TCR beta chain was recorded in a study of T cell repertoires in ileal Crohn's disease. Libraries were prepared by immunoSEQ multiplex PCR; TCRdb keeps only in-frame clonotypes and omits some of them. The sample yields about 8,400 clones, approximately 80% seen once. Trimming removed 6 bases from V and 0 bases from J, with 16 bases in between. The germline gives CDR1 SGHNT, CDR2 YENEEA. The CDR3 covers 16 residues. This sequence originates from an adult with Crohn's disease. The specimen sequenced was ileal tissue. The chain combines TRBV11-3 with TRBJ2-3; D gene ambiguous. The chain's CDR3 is CASSRSQDASTDTQYF. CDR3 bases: TGTGCCAGCAGTCGTAGCCAGGACGCTAGCACAGATACGCAGTATTTT.